The present T cell receptor (beta chain) was sequenced within a study of blood T cell repertoires in COVID-19 (dated by TCRdb to the early 2020s). Broadly, across the study: The collaborator samples originated in the United States, Italy and Spain and spanned the acute and convalescent phases of COVID-19. Samples were obtained from the ongoing ImmuneRACE study (first 160 participants) and from over 1,000 subjects provided by 6 global collaborators. The prospective study material was composed of cDNA or gDNA derived from T cells, B-cell-depleted T cells, or PBMCs. The dataset comprised deeply sampled blood TCRbeta repertoires from subjects exposed to, actively infected with, or recovered from COVID-19. The repertoires were made available in a free public database intended to serve as a resource for research on the immune response to SARS-CoV-2. Where available, HLA class I and class II types were taken from metadata supplied by the sample provider and were not determined by assay-based typing. Nearly every sample came with metadata listing a de-identified subject ID, COVID-19 status, age in years and sex.

With regard to this clone: What this receptor recognizes is not known. Base qualities were left out, and no much larger clone turns up one base away.

Broad study findings and their caveats: Clinical and demographic metadata were provided uncurated, with the amount varying by source and participant.

The germline V gene encodes CDR1 MNHEY and CDR2 SVGAGI. V and J lose 5 bases and 1 base, and a span of 8 bases separates them. The CDR3, from cysteine to phenylalanine, totals 14 residues. Only the CDR3 DNA stays, 42 bases, in frame from base 1. TCRbeta CDR3 regions were amplified from genomic DNA by means of the immunoSEQ Assay, a bias-controlled multiplex PCR. Processing in the source paper ran as follows. The number of nucleated cells in each sample was estimated from the amplification of reference gene primers within the assay. To quantify the absolute abundance of each unique TCRbeta CDR3 rearrangement, sequence reads were collapsed and filtered. For each sample, productive Simpson clonality was calculated by taking the square root of Simpson's diversity index across productive rearrangements. The table comes from immuneACCESS by way of TCRdb, which keeps in-frame sequences with V and J called. Part of the clones is missing from these tables; in studies checked, under half for an unresolved V gene and the rest for unknown reasons. Clone size and the V and J calls come from that table; the DNA yielded D and trimming. Across this sample there are 250,000 or so clones, with about 82% seen only once. The top ten hold about 12% of the sample.

Whole blood was collected in K2EDTA tubes by collaborating institutions according to the institutions' own protocols. For TCRbeta analysis, collaborators shipped samples in one of three forms: frozen whole blood, isolated PBMCs, or DNA extracted from either of those sample types. The sequenced material came from peripheral blood. The receptor's source is an older man with acute or convalescent COVID-19. The rearranged segments are TRBV6-5 and TRBJ2-2; the best D guess is TRBD1, with 5 bases matching. The CDR3 is CASSLGQNTGELFF. The nucleotides read TGTGCCAGCAGTCTCGGACAGAACACCGGGGAGCTGTTTTTT.